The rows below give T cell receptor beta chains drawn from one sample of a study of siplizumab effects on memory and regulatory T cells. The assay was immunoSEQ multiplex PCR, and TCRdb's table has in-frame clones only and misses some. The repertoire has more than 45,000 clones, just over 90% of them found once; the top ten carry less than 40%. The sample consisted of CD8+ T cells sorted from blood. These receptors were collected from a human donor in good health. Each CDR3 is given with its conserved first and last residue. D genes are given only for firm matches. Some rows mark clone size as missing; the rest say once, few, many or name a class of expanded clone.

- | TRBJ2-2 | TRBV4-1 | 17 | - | TGCGCCAGCAGCCAACAAGGTCTAGCGTCGAACACCGGGGAGCTGTTTTTT | CASSQQGLASNTGELFF
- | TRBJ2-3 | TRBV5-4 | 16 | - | TGTGCCAGCGGATTGCATTACGACGAGGGCACAGATACGCAGTATTTT | CASGLHYDEGTDTQYF
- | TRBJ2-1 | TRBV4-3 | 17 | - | TGCGCCAGCAGCCAAGATCTTTCTAGCCGGAGGAGCAATGAGCAGTTCTTC | CASSQDLSSRRSNEQFF
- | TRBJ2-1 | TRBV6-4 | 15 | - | TGTGCCAGCATCCTTAGGGGAGGGGGGGACAATGAGCAGTTCTTC | CASILRGGGDNEQFF
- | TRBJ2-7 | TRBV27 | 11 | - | TGTGCCACCTCCCTTTCGTACGAGCAGTACTTC | CATSLSYEQYF
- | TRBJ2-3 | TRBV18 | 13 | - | TGTGCCAGCTCACCCGAGACCCCGGATACGCAGTATTTT | CASSPETPDTQYF
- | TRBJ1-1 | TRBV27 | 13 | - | TGTGCCAGCAGTTTAGGGCCAGGCACTGAAGCTTTCTTT | CASSLGPGTEAFF
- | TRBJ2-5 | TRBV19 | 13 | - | TGTGCCAGTAGTATCAGGGGAGAAGAGACCCAGTACTTC | CASSIRGEETQYF
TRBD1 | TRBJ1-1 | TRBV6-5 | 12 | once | TGTGCCAGCAGTAGTTTTGGACAGGGAGCTTTCTTT | CASSSFGQGAFF
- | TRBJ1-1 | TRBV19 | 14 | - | TGTGCCAGTACCCTTGGGACGGTGAACACTGAAGCTTTCTTT | CASTLGTVNTEAFF
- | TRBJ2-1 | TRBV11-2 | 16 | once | TGTGCCAGCAGCCTCAAAGGACGGAGCTCCTACAATGAGCAGTTCTTC | CASSLKGRSSYNEQFF
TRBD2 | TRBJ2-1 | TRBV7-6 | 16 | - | TGTGCCAGCAGCTTAGCGGCGGGAGTCCCCTACAATGAGCAGTTCTTC | CASSLAAGVPYNEQFF
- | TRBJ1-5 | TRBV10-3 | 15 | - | TGTGCCATCAGTGAGGTCGGTGGCAGCAATCAGCCCCAGCATTTT | CAISEVGGSNQPQHF
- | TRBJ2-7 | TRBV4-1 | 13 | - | TGCGCCAGCAGCTTTAGTAGGGATTACGAGCAGTACTTC | CASSFSRDYEQYF
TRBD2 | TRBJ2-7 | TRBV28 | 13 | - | TGTGCCAGCCAAGCGGGAGTGGGCTACGAGCAGTACTTC | CASQAGVGYEQYF
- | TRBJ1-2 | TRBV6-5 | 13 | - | TGTGCCAGCGGGGGGGAGCGTCCCTATGGCTACACCTTC | CASGGERPYGYTF
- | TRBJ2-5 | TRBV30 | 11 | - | TGTGCCCAGGACTCGCAGGAGACCCAGTACTTC | CAQDSQETQYF
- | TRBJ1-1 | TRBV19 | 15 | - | TGTGCCAGTACCCAAAGGGGACAACTGAACACTGAAGCTTTCTTT | CASTQRGQLNTEAFF
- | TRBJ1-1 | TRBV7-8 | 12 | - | TGTGCCAGCAGCTTAGCAGGGCTTGAAGCTTTCTTT | CASSLAGLEAFF
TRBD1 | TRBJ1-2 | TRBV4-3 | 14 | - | TGCGCCAGCAGCCAAGATTCAGGGGGAATTGGCTACACCTTC | CASSQDSGGIGYTF
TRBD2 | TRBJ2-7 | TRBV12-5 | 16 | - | TGTGCTAGTCAACATTCAGCGGGACTACCTTCCTACGAGCAGTACTTC | CASQHSAGLPSYEQYF
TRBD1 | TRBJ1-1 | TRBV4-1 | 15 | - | TGCGCCAGCAGCCAGGCGGACAGGGGGAACACTGAAGCTTTCTTT | CASSQADRGNTEAFF
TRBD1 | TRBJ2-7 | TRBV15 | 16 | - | TGTGCCACCAGCAGAGATTTGGGGACAGGGTCATACGAGCAGTACTTC | CATSRDLGTGSYEQYF
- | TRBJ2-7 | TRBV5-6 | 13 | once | TGTGCCAGCAGTTTTGACGGATCCTACGAGCAGTACTTC | CASSFDGSYEQYF
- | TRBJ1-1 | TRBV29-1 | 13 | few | TGCAGCTTTGAGGACGGCATGAACACTGAAGCTTTCTTT | CSFEDGMNTEAFF
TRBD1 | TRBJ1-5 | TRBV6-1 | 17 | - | TGTGCCAGCAGTGATGGGACAGGGATACGAAGCAATCAGCCCCAGCATTTT | CASSDGTGIRSNQPQHF
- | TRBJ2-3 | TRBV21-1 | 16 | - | TGTGCCAGCAGCAACGGGGAGAGGGCGGGCACAGATACGCAGTATTTT | CASSNGERAGTDTQYF
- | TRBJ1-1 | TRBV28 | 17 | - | TGTGCCACGGTCCCCACGGCGGCCCAGGGGAGGGGGACTGAAGCTTTCTTT | CATVPTAAQGRGTEAFF
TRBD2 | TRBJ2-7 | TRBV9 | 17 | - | TGTGCCAGCAGCGCCCGCCCCCCGCCAGCGGGAGACTACGAGCAGTACTTC | CASSARPPPAGDYEQYF
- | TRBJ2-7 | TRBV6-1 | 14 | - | TGTGCCAGCAGTGATGGGGGTGATTCCTACGAGCAGTACTTC | CASSDGGDSYEQYF
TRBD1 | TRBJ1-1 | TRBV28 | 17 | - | TGTGCCAGCAGTTTACCCGGGACAGGGTATCTGAACACTGAAGCTTTCTTT | CASSLPGTGYLNTEAFF
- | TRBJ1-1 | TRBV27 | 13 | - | TGTGCCAGCATGGGGCAGCTGAACACTGAAGCTTTCTTT | CASMGQLNTEAFF
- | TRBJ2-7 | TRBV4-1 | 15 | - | TGCGCCAGCAGCCAAGAAAGACGAGAACTCGGGAAGCAGTACTTC | CASSQERRELGKQYF
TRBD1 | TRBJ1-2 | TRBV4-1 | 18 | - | TGCGCCAGCAGCCAAGACCGGGTCGGGACAGGGGGCGCGGGTGGCTACACCTTC | CASSQDRVGTGGAGGYTF
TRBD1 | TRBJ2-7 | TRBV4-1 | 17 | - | TGCGCCAGCAGCCTCCTCGCGAACAGGGGCACCCCCTACGAGCAGTACTTC | CASSLLANRGTPYEQYF
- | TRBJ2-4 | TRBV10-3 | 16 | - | TGTGCCATCAGTGAGTCGGCTGGGGGCATTAAAAACATTCAGTACTTC | CAISESAGGIKNIQYF
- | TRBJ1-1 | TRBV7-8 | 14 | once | TGTGCCAGCACCACCGGGACAACGAACACTGAAGCTTTCTTT | CASTTGTTNTEAFF